Each of the 17 T cell receptor beta chains below was sequenced from the same sample in a study of identical twins. TCRdb reprocessed the 5' RACE reads via MiXCR and lists one record per CDR3 protein. The sample lists about 200,000 distinct CDR3 sequences; roughly a tenth were seen once. Sequences were obtained from memory T cells sorted from blood. The source of these receptors is a man between 45 and 60 years old in good health.

The chain joins TRBV18 to TRBJ2-1; D ambiguous. The germline gives CDR1 KGHSH, CDR2 LQKENI. Between the trimmed V and J ends, which lost 1 base and 0 bases, there was a span of 10 bases. The CDR3 loop spans 16 amino acids. The CDR3 DNA sequence: TGTGCCAGCTCACCACTACGGAAATCCTCCTACAATGAGCAGTTCTTC. Residues: CASSPLRKSSYNEQFF.

This clonotype showed up just once. It may be a read error: a sequence one base away is much more abundant. V and J are TRBV28 and TRBJ2-7, with D perhaps matching TRBD1 (5 bases). Germline V lookup: CDR1 MDHEN, CDR2 SYDVKM. This CDR3 has 14 amino acids. With 6 bases removed from V and 2 bases from J, the gap between germline ends came to 14 bases. CDR3 sequence: CASRLRQGPYEQYF. The CDR3 DNA reads TGTGCCAGCAGGTTGAGGCAGGGCCCCTACGAGCAGTACTTC.

This clonotype has a handful of counts. The V call is TRBV5-5, the J call TRBJ1-2; D is ambiguous. The CDR3 runs to 17 residues. The V gene's germline CDR1 is SGHKS and CDR2 YYEKEE (reference sequence). V lost 0 bases and J 0 bases, leaving 15 bases between the germline ends. The CDR3: CASSLEDFIRANYGYTF. The CDR3 region has the DNA TGTGCCAGCAGCTTGGAGGATTTCATAAGAGCTAACTATGGCTACACCTTC.

The chain has TRBV12-3 or TRBV12-4 and TRBJ2-3; TRBD2 might be the D (5 bases). V lost 4 bases, J lost 0 bases, and 8 bases lay in between. The CDR3 runs to 14 residues. CDR3 residues: CASSSERSTDTQYF. The DNA for the CDR3 is TGTGCCAGCAGTTCAGAGCGGAGCACAGATACGCAGTATTTT.

The V and J genes are TRBV4-3 and TRBJ1-3, with D possibly matching TRBD1 (6 bases). Trimming stripped 4 bases from V and 0 bases from J, with 13 bases between. The germline gives CDR1 LGHNA, CDR2 YSLEER. The CDR3 has 16 residues. The CDR3 sequence: CASSLLEGGSGNTIYF. The CDR3 DNA is TGCGCCAGCAGCCTCCTCGAAGGGGGCTCTGGAAACACCATATATTTT.

CDR3 residues: CASSEEVVGVGTQYF. In nucleotides, the CDR3 is TGTGCCAGCAGTGAAGAGGTCGTTGGGGTCGGGACCCAGTACTTC. The chain links TRBV6-1 to TRBJ2-5; D is unclear. This CDR3 is 15 amino acids long. V was shortened by 1 base and J by 7 bases, with 16 bases between the two germline ends. The germline V gene has CDR1 MNHNS and CDR2 SASEGT.

This clonotype has more than one count but fewer than ten. The chain couples TRBV10-3 to TRBJ1-2, with 9 bases that match TRBD1. The CDR3 spans 14 residues. CDR1 is ENHRY, CDR2 SYGVKD, per germline. V lost 3 bases and J lost 8; bases outside the gene matches: 7. The chain's CDR3 is CAISETGTGIGYTF. DNA for the CDR3: TGTGCCATCAGTGAAACCGGGACAGGGATCGGCTACACCTTC.

In its sample, this clonotype was seen many times. The chain couples TRBV11-2 to TRBJ2-3; 9 bases match TRBD2. Per germline, CDR1 SGHAT and CDR2 FQNNGV. With 2 bases clipped from V and 6 bases from J, the junction kept 9 bases outside the gene matches. The length of the CDR3 is 16 residues. CDR3 sequence (DNA): TGTGCCAGCAGCTTAAGACTAGCGGAAGAAGGGGATACGCAGTATTTT. As protein: CASSLRLAEEGDTQYF.

The CDR3 DNA sequence: TGTGCCAGCAGTTTAGCGCGTGGGTGGGGGGGCGTTGCAGATACGCAGTATTTT. Translating gives CASSLARGWGGVADTQYF. This chain uses TRBV12-3 or TRBV12-4 with TRBJ2-3, with D possibly matching TRBD2 (7 bases). With 0 bases removed from V and 4 bases from J, the gap between germline ends came to 20 bases. This CDR3 is 18 amino acids long.

This clonotype occurred many times. This chain joins TRBV3-1 and TRBJ1-2; D is unclear. V was cut by 4 bases and J by 2 bases, with 11 bases left in between. CDR3 length: 14 amino acids. Germline V lookup: CDR1 LGHDT, CDR2 YNNKEL (reference sequence). CDR3 loop: CASSLRGYNYGYTF. CDR3 sequence (DNA): TGTGCCAGCAGCCTAAGAGGGTACAACTATGGCTACACCTTC.

This clonotype was seen ten or more times. V is TRBV4-2 and J is TRBJ2-3; 15 bases are a match to TRBD2. The CDR3 loop spans 18 amino acids. J was trimmed by 2 bases and V by 4 bases; bases with no gene match: 7. Germline V gene data show CDR1 as LGHNA and CDR2 as YNFKEQ. The CDR3 DNA is TGTGCCAGCAGCCCACAAGGGACTAGCGGGGGGACCACAGATACGCAGTATTTT. This sequence encodes CASSPQGTSGGTTDTQYF.

The chain links TRBV6-2 or TRBV6-3 to TRBJ1-5; 8 nucleotides agree with TRBD1. This CDR3 is 19 amino acids long. From germline, CDR1 is MNHEY and CDR2 SVGEGT. J lost 1 base, V lost 2 bases, and 13 bases had no gene match. CDR3 bases: TGTGCCAGCAGTTACCTCCGCAGGGGGCCGATCAAGAGCAATCAGCCCCAGCATTTT. Translation: CASSYLRRGPIKSNQPQHF.

This clonotype has at least ten counts. This rearrangement joins TRBV29-1 to TRBJ2-5, with a weak D call TRBD1 (6 bases). The CDR3 length is 13 residues. Germline CDR1 SQVTM, CDR2 ANQGSEA. V lost 4 bases to trimming and J lost 1 base, with 10 bases between them. CDR3 sequence: CSVVWGPQETQYF. The CDR3 DNA reads as TGCAGCGTTGTGTGGGGGCCCCAAGAGACCCAGTACTTC.

This clonotype was observed a few times. This chain links TRBV5-6 with TRBJ2-1, with TRBD2 matching 7 bases. The CDR3 covers 15 residues. J lost 6 bases, V lost 3 bases, and 9 bases had no gene match. Germline CDR1 reads SGHDT; CDR2 reads YYEEEE. The CDR3 loop reads CASSSQAAGFNEQFF. CDR3 in DNA: TGTGCCAGCAGCTCCCAGGCAGCGGGATTCAATGAGCAGTTCTTC.

This clonotype was seen ten or more times. V gene TRBV12-3 or TRBV12-4 combines with J gene TRBJ2-7; 11 nucleotides match TRBD2. This CDR3 contains 17 residues. V was pared by 6 bases and J by 0 bases, with 10 bases of the junction left unmatched. CDR3 loop: CASRPGTSGKSSYEQYF. CDR3 DNA: TGTGCCAGCAGACCCGGGACTAGCGGCAAGAGCTCCTACGAGCAGTACTTC.

In this sample, this clonotype turned up a few times. The CDR3 nucleotides read TGCAGTGCTAGCCGATGGACAGGGGGCGGTCAGCCCCAGCATTTT. Encoded protein: CSASRWTGGGQPQHF. The V call is TRBV20-1, the J call TRBJ1-5; 11 bases match TRBD1. The CDR3 loop spans 15 amino acids. CDR1 and CDR2 from the germline V gene are DFQATT and SNEGSKA (reference sequence). V lost 3 bases and J lost 6; bases outside the gene matches: 7.

This clonotype was recorded many times. The rearrangement links TRBV5-1 to TRBJ1-1, with 8 positions matching TRBD1. V dropped 9 bases and J dropped 7; count of bases not matched to a gene: 14. The germline V gene has CDR1 SGHRS and CDR2 YFSETQ. The CDR3 spans 14 residues. CDR3 residues: CATTDTGGSGEAFF. CDR3 bases: TGCGCCACTACCGATACAGGGGGGTCCGGTGAAGCTTTCTTT.